This T cell receptor beta chain comes out of a study of cytomegalovirus exposure and HLA in healthy donors. Study results and limitations: Later, an analysis found that common viral pathogens appeared to be linked with several of the most significant clusters. In vitro confirmation showed a few CMV-associated chains to be CMV antigen specific.

The germline V and J ends were trimmed by 4 bases and 2 bases, with 11 bases remaining between them. This CDR3 contains 14 residues. Germline CDR1 and CDR2: MGHDK and SYGVNS. The PCR made use of 60 Vbeta and 13 Jbeta primers. Assay used: immunoSEQ multiplex PCR; TCRdb lists only in-frame clones, some missing. This sample carries some 200,000 clones, roughly 80% of them seen once, and the ten largest clones take 1.7%. In the case of this clone: The antigen remains undetermined.

Donors were nominally healthy when sampled, though unrecorded immune exposures were likely. Sequencing was done on a sample of PBMCs. This chain links TRBV25-1 with TRBJ2-5; a weak D match, TRBD1 (6 bases). The receptor's source is a woman aged 18-35 years in good health and CMV-seronegative. This CDR3 reads CASSVSTGQETQYF. The CDR3, as DNA: TGTGCCAGCAGTGTCTCGACAGGACAAGAGACCCAGTACTTC.